The rows below give T cell receptor beta chains drawn from one sample of a study of blood T cell repertoires in COVID-19. TCRdb keeps only in-frame clones here, not all; method: immunoSEQ multiplex PCR. The sample shows a few hundred thousand clones, 80% to 90% of them seen only once. Specimen: peripheral blood. The source is a woman aged 40 to 50 who had recovered from COVID-19. CDR3s include the opening cysteine and the closing phenylalanine or tryptophan. Fields, in order: V gene, clone size, D gene, J gene, CDR3 protein. The D gene is left open where the match is weak. Clone sizes are given selectively: once, few, many, or a class where the clone is expanded.

V gene: TRBV19
clone size: NA
D gene: NA
J gene: TRBJ1-4
CDR3 protein: CASSMPRGSNEKLFF

V gene: TRBV19
clone size: NA
D gene: NA
J gene: TRBJ2-7
CDR3 protein: CASSMGGPYEQYF

V gene: TRBV5-6
clone size: many
D gene: NA
J gene: TRBJ1-4
CDR3 protein: CASSLAEPNEKLFF

V gene: TRBV4-2
clone size: NA
D gene: TRBD2
J gene: TRBJ2-7
CDR3 protein: CASSQDLAESYEQYF

V gene: TRBV7-8
clone size: NA
D gene: TRBD2
J gene: TRBJ2-2
CDR3 protein: CASSLFYGSSGGAPPGELFF

V gene: TRBV7-6
clone size: NA
D gene: TRBD1
J gene: TRBJ1-5
CDR3 protein: CASSSRDSYCSSNQPQHF

V gene: TRBV18
clone size: NA
D gene: TRBD2
J gene: TRBJ2-2
CDR3 protein: CASSPPSGGNTGELFF

V gene: TRBV6-6
clone size: NA
D gene: TRBD1
J gene: TRBJ1-2
CDR3 protein: CASSPKTGVGDGYTF

V gene: TRBV4-1
clone size: NA
D gene: NA
J gene: TRBJ1-2
CDR3 protein: CASSQDAQFGGYTF

V gene: TRBV6-1
clone size: NA
D gene: NA
J gene: TRBJ2-7
CDR3 protein: CASSEARQVVGQYF

V gene: TRBV18
clone size: NA
D gene: NA
J gene: TRBJ1-1
CDR3 protein: CASSPLTANTEAFF

V gene: TRBV19
clone size: NA
D gene: TRBD1
J gene: TRBJ2-7
CDR3 protein: CASSIGQGAYEQYF

V gene: TRBV18
clone size: NA
D gene: NA
J gene: TRBJ1-1
CDR3 protein: CASSPPTASNTEAFF

V gene: TRBV12-5
clone size: NA
D gene: NA
J gene: TRBJ1-1
CDR3 protein: CASGFAATEAFF

V gene: TRBV4-3
clone size: NA
D gene: NA
J gene: TRBJ1-3
CDR3 protein: CASSQAQNPGNTIYF

V gene: TRBV28
clone size: NA
D gene: TRBD2
J gene: TRBJ2-7
CDR3 protein: CASSSPGLAGNTYEQYF

V gene: TRBV28
clone size: NA
D gene: TRBD1
J gene: TRBJ1-2
CDR3 protein: CASSTPGQGGGYTF

V gene: TRBV7-2
clone size: NA
D gene: NA
J gene: TRBJ2-1
CDR3 protein: CASSLVWSVGNEQFF

V gene: TRBV7-2
clone size: NA
D gene: TRBD2
J gene: TRBJ2-3
CDR3 protein: CASSFVAGGGADTQYF